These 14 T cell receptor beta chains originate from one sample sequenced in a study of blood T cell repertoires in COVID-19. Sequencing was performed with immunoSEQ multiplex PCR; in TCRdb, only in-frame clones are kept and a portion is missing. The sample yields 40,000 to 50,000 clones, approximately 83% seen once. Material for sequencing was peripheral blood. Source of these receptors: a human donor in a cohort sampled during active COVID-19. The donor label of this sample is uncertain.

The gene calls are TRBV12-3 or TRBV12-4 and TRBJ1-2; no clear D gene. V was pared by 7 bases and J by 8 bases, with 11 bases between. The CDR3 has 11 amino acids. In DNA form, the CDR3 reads TGTGCCAGCACCCAGTCAGGAGGCTACACCTTC. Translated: CASTQSGGYTF.

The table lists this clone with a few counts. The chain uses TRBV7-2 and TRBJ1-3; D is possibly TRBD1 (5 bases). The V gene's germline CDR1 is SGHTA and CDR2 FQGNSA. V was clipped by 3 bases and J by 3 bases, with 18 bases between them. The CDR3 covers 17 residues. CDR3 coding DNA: TGTGCCAGCAGCTTGGCCCAGGGAAGAGTAGGTGGAAACACCATATATTTT. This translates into CASSLAQGRVGGNTIYF. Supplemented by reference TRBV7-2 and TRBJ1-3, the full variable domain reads GAGVSQSPSNKVTEKGKDVELRCDPISGHTALYWYRQSLGQGLEFLIYFQGNSAPDKSGLPSDRFSAERTGGSVSTLTIQRTQQEDSAVYLCASSLAQGRVGGNTIYFGEGSWLTVV.

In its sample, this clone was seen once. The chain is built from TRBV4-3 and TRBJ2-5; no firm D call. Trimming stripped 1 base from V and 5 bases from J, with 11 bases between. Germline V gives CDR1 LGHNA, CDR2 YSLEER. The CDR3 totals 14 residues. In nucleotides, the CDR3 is TGCGCCAGCAGCCAAGGTCTCAAACGGGAGACCCAGTACTTC. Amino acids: CASSQGLKRETQYF.

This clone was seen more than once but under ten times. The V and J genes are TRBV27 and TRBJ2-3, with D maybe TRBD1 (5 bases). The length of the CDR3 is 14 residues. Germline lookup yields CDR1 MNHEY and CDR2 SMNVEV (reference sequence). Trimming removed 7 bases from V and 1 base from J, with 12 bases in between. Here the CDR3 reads CASNPIGGTDTQYF. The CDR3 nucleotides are TGTGCCAGCAACCCCATAGGGGGCACAGATACGCAGTATTTT.

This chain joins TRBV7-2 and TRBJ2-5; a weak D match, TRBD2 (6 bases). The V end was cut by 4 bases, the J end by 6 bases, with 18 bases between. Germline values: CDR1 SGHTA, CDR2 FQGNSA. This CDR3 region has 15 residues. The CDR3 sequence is CASSSDFIGGKTQYF. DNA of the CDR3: TGTGCCAGCAGCTCAGATTTCATTGGAGGGAAGACCCAGTACTTC.

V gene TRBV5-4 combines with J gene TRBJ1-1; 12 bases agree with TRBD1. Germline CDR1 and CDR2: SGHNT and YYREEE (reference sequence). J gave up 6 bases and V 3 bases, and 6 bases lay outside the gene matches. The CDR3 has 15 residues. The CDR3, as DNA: TGTGCCAGCAGCTGGGGACAGGGGGCTAGGGCTGAAGCTTTCTTT. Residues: CASSWGQGARAEAFF.

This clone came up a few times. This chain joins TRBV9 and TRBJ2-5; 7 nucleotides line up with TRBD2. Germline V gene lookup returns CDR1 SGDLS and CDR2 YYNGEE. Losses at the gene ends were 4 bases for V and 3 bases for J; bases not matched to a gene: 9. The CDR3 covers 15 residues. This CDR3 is CASSLGGRGEETQYF. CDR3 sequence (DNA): TGTGCCAGCAGCCTGGGAGGGCGCGGGGAAGAGACCCAGTACTTC.

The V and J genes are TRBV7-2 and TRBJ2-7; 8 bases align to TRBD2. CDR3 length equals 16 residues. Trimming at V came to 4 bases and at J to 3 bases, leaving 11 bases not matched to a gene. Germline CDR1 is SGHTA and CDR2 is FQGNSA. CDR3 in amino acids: CASSSGGRGGLYEQYF. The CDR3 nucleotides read TGTGCCAGCAGCTCCGGAGGACGGGGGGGCCTCTACGAGCAGTACTTC.

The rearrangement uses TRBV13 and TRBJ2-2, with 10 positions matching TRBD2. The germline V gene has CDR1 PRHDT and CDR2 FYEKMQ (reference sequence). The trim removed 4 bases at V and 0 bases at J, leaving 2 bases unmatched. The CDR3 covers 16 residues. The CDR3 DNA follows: TGTGCCAGCAGCTATGGGACTAGCGCGAACACCGGGGAGCTGTTTTTT. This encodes CASSYGTSANTGELFF.

The CDR3: CASSQQGRRGETQYF. The CDR3 DNA is TGTGCCAGCAGCCAACAGGGGCGGCGCGGCGAGACCCAGTACTTC. The chain uses TRBV14 and TRBJ2-5; the D gene is possibly TRBD1 (6 bases). Trimming pared 2 bases from V and 5 bases from J, leaving 15 bases between. The CDR3 has 15 residues. CDR1 is SGHDN, CDR2 FVKESK, per germline.

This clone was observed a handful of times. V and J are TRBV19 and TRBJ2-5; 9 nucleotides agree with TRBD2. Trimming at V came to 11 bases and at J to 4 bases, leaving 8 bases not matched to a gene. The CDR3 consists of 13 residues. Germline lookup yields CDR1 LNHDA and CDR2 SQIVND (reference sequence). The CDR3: CAGSVTSGETQYF. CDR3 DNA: TGTGCCGGATCTGTGACTAGCGGAGAGACCCAGTACTTC. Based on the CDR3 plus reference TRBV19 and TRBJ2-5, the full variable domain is DGGITQSPKYLFRKEGQNVTLSCEQNLNHDAMYWYRQDPGQGLRLIYYSQIVNDFQKGDIAEGYSVSREKKESFPLTVTSAQKNPTAFYLCAGSVTSGETQYFGPGTRLLVL.

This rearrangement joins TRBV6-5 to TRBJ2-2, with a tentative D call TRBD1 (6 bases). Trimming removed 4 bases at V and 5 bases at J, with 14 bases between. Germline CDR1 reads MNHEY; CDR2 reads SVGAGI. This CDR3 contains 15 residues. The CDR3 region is CASSFRGLGTGELFF. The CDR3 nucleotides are TGTGCCAGCAGTTTTAGGGGGTTGGGAACCGGGGAGCTGTTTTTT.

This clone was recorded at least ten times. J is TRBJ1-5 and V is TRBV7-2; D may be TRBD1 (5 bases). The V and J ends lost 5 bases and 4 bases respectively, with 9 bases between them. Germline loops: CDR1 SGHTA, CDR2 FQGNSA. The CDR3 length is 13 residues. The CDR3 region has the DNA TGTGCCAGCAGCCCCCACAGGAATCAGCCCCAGCATTTT. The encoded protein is CASSPHRNQPQHF. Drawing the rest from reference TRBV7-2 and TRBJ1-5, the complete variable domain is GAGVSQSPSNKVTEKGKDVELRCDPISGHTALYWYRQSLGQGLEFLIYFQGNSAPDKSGLPSDRFSAERTGGSVSTLTIQRTQQEDSAVYLCASSPHRNQPQHFGDGTRLSIL.

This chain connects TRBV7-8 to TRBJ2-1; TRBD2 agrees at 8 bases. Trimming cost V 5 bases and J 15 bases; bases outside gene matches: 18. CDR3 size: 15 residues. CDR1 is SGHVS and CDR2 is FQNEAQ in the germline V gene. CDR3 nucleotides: TGTGCCAGCAGCCCTGATACCGGGACTAGGGGCGGACCGTTCTTC. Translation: CASSPDTGTRGGPFF.